What follows is one T cell receptor (beta chain) and its context. Its target antigen remains unknown. The data stem from a study of CXCR3-negative and CXCR3-positive naive CD8 T cells (dated by TCRdb to 2018 to 2020). Notes on the research overall: In total, 110 million to 150 million TRB reads were obtained, corresponding to roughly 1.5 +/- 0.3 million reads per library. Diversity and physicochemical repertoire analyses were performed on 11 donors pooled from two independent experiments. For the TRBV-TRBJ cluster analysis, the naive subsets came from 5 or 6 donors, while the memory cells came from 3 donors.

Study-level results and caveats: Freshly isolated PBMCs were used for most assays because CXCR3 expression went down partially after cryopreservation. Because surface CD5, which is linked to self-reactivity in mice, was comparable between the naive subsets, TCR interaction strength was also inferred from TRB CDR3 physicochemical properties. Repertoire diversity was comparably high in both naive subsets but much lower in memory CD8+ T cells. TRBV-TRBJ usage was similar between naive CXCR3-negative and CXCR3-positive cells from the same donor, while memory cells showed distinct patterns.

The CDR3 starts with the cysteine, ends with the phenylalanine, and has 16 residues. The nucleotide record is missing. For each CD8+ T cell subset, flow sorting was done in triplicate, and about 300,000 cells per subset went directly into RLT lysis buffer. Standard density gradient centrifugation was used to isolate peripheral blood mononuclear cells from buffy coats. An RNeasy Mini Kit was used to extract total RNA from the sorted cells. Sequencing took place on a NextSeq 550. The Human TCR Profiling Kit (MiLaboratory) was used to prepare UMI-labeled 5' RACE TRB cDNA libraries. The full amount of extracted RNA was used for cDNA synthesis, and the full amount of resulting cDNA was used for PCR amplification. Libraries were prepared in parallel with an identical number of PCR cycles. Concerning the study's data processing: With a minimum of two reads required per UMI, MIGEC and MiXCR pulled out about 57,000 +/- 9,900 unique UMI-labeled TRB cDNA molecules from each library. Each library averaged about 37,000 +/- 9,700 functional in-frame TRB CDR3 nucleotide clonotypes without stop codons. After downsampling to 5000 UMI-labeled TRB molecules per sample, diversity metrics, including normalized Shannon-Wiener and Chao1, were computed in VDJtools. VDJtools was used to calculate clonotype-size-weighted physicochemical properties of the central five CDR3 residues, namely interaction energy, strength, volume and Kidera factor 4. TCRdb reprocessed the reads into one record per CDR3 protein sequence, lacking DNA. The V and J calls and clone size are TCRdb's, not the authors'. This sample's table has entries for about 38,000 distinct CDR3 sequences. The ten biggest clones cover approximately 14% of the sample.

This clonotype was obtained from a human donor in good health. Some clones in this sample may be carry-over from other donors' samples. Sequencing was carried out using memory CD8+ T cells from blood. Interpreted using the paper, the cell subset or site label stands for: conventional CD8+ memory T cells (TMEM), sorted as controls. The chain joins TRBV12-3 or TRBV12-4 to TRBJ2-2; checking the TCRdb D call of TRBD1 is not possible without DNA. The CDR3 amino acid sequence is: CASSPPGTGSPGELFF.